The entry below describes one T cell receptor (beta chain). The source of the sample is a study of blood T cell repertoires in COVID-19. Germline V CDR1 and CDR2: SQVTM, ANQGSEA. V lost 4 bases, J lost 1 base, and 19 bases lay in between. This CDR3 region has 16 residues. The table came from immunoSEQ multiplex PCR; TCRdb's copy has only in-frame clones and leaves some out. The sample has 250,000 to 300,000 clones; around 90% are singletons. The sequence was collected from a woman in her 30s who had recovered from COVID-19. The sample was PBMCs or T cells enriched from blood (not recorded which). The chain couples TRBV29-1 to TRBJ1-1; D is possibly TRBD1 (6 bases). The DNA of the CDR3 is TGCAGCGTTGGGGGGCGAGGGCTGGCCAAGAACACTGAAGCTTTCTTT. This sequence encodes CSVGGRGLAKNTEAFF.